This T cell receptor (beta chain) was found in a study of lymphopenia after photon versus proton radiotherapy. Findings and caveats of the study: Under photons, naive T cells and diversity fell while effector/memory populations rose. Post-nadir TCR diversity decline inversely tracked overall survival among those who died.

The germline gives CDR1 SEHNR, CDR2 FQNEAQ (reference sequence). V was trimmed by 3 bases and J by 1 base, leaving 9 bases between them. The CDR3 runs 14 residues. Sequencing was performed with immunoSEQ multiplex PCR; in TCRdb, only in-frame clones are kept and a portion is missing. This sample carries about 39,000 clones, 92% of them seen once, and the ten largest clones take approximately 14%. In the case of this clone: Its antigen remains unidentified.

The sequence was collected from a man in his sixties with cholangiocarcinoma. J is TRBJ1-1 and V is TRBV7-9, with D uncertain. The specimen comprised peripheral blood, sampled from a patient treated with photon-based radiotherapy. CDR3 in amino acids: CASSLRWENTEAFF. The CDR3 DNA reads TGTGCCAGCAGCTTGAGATGGGAGAACACTGAAGCTTTCTTT.